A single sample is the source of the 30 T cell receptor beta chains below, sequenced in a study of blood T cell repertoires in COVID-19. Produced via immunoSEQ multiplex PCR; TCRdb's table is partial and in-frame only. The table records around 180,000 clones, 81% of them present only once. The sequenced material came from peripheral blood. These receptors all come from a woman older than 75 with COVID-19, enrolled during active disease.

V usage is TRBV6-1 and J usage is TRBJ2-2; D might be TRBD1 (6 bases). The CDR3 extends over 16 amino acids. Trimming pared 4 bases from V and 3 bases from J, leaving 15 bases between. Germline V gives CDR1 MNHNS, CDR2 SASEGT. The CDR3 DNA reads TGTGCCAGCAGTGTCAACAGGGTTCTCGACACCGGGGAGCTGTTTTTT. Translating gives CASSVNRVLDTGELFF.

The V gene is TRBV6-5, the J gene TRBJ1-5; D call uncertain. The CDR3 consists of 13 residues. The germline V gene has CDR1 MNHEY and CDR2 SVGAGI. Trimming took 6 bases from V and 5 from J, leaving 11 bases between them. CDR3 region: CASSAFEDQPQHF. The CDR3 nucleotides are TGTGCCAGCAGCGCCTTCGAGGATCAGCCCCAGCATTTT.

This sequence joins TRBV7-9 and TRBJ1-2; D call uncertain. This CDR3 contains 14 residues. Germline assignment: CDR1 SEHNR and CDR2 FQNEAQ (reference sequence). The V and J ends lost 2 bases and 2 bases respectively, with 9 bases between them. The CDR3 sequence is CASSLPGANYGYTF. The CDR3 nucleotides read TGTGCCAGCAGCTTACCCGGAGCCAACTATGGCTACACCTTC.

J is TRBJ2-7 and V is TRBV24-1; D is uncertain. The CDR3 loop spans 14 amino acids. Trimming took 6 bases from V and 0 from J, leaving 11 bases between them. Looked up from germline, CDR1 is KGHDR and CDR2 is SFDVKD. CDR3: CATSRSESSYEQYF. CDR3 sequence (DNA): TGTGCCACCAGTAGGAGCGAGTCCTCCTACGAGCAGTACTTC.

CDR3 sequence reads: CASAGQGPYNEQFF. The CDR3 DNA is TGTGCCAGCGCCGGACAGGGTCCGTACAATGAGCAGTTCTTC. The rearrangement uses TRBV2 and TRBJ2-1; 8 positions match TRBD1. CDR1 and CDR2 (germline): SNHLY, FYNNEI. This CDR3 contains 14 residues. Trimming took 8 bases from V and 4 from J; bases not matched to a gene: 7.

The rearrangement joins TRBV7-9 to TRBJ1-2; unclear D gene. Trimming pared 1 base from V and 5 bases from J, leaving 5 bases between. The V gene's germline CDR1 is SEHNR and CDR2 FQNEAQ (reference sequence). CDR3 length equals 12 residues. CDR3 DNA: TGTGCCAGCAGCTTAGAACTGTATGGCTACACCTTC. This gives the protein CASSLELYGYTF.

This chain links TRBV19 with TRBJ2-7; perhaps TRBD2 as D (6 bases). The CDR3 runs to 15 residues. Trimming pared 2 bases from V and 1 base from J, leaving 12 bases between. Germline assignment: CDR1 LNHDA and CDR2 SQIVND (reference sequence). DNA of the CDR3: TGTGCCAGTAGTATAAGGCAGGGAGGATCCTACGAGCAGTACTTC. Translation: CASSIRQGGSYEQYF.

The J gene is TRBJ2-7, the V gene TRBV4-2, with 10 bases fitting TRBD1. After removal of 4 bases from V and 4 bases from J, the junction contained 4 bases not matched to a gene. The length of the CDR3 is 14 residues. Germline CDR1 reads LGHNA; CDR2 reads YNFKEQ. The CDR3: CASSPWTGGYEQYF. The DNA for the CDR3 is TGTGCCAGCAGCCCCTGGACAGGGGGATACGAGCAGTACTTC.

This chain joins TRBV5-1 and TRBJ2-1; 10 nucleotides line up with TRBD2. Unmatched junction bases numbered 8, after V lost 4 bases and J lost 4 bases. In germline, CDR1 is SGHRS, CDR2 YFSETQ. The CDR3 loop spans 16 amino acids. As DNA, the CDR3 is TGCGCCAGCAGCAGGAGCGGGGGGGACCAATACAATGAGCAGTTCTTC. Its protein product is CASSRSGGDQYNEQFF.

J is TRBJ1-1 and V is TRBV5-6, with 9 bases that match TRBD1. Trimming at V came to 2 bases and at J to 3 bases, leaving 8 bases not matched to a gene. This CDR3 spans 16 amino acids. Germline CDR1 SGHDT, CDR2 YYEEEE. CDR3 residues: CASSLLGGQGYTEAFF. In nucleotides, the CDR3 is TGTGCCAGCAGCTTACTCGGCGGACAGGGGTACACTGAAGCTTTCTTT.

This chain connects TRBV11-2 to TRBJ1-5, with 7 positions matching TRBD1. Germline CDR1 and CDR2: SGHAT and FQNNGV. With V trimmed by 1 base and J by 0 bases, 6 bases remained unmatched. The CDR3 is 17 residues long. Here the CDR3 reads CASSLVEGAVSNQPQHF. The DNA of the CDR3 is TGTGCCAGCAGCTTAGTCGAGGGGGCTGTTAGCAATCAGCCCCAGCATTTT. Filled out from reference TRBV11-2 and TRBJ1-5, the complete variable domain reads EAGVAQSPRYKIIEKRQSVAFWCNPISGHATLYWYQQILGQGPKLLIQFQNNGVVDDSQLPKDRFSAERLKGVDSTLKIQPAKLEDSAVYLCASSLVEGAVSNQPQHFGDGTRLSIL.

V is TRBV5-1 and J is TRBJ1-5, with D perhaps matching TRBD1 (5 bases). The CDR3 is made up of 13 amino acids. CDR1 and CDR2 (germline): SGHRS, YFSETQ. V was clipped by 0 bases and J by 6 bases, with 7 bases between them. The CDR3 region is CASSLVGGQPQHF. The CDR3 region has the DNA TGCGCCAGCAGCTTGGTGGGGGGTCAGCCCCAGCATTTT. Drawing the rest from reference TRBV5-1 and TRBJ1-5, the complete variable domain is KAGVTQTPRYLIKTRGQQVTLSCSPISGHRSVSWYQQTPGQGLQFLFEYFSETQRNKGNFPGRFSGRQFSNSRSEMNVSTLELGDSALYLCASSLVGGQPQHFGDGTRLSIL.

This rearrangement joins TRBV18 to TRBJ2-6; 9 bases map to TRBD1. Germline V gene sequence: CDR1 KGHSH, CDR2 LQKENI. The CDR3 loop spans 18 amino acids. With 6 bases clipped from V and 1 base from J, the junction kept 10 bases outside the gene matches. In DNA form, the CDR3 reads TGTGCCAGCTCGGTGGGACAGGGCCCTCTATCTGGGGCCAACGTCCTGACTTTC. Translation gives CASSVGQGPLSGANVLTF. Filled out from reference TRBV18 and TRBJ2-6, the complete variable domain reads NAGVMQNPRHLVRRRGQEARLRCSPMKGHSHVYWYRQLPEEGLKFMVYLQKENIIDESGMPKERFSAEFPKEGPSILRIQQVVRGDSAAYFCASSVGQGPLSGANVLTFGAGSRLTVL.

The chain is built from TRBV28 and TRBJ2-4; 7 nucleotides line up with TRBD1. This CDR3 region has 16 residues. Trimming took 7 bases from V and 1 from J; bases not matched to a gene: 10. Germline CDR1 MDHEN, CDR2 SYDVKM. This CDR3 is CASITQGPGAKNIQYF. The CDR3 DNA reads TGTGCCAGCATCACACAGGGGCCGGGGGCCAAAAACATTCAGTACTTC.

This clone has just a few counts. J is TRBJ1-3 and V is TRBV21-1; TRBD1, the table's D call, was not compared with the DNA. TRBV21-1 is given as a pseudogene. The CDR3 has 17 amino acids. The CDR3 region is CASSKEGDVSSGNTIYF. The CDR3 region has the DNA TGTGCCAGCAGCAAAGAGGGGGACGTGAGCTCTGGAAACACCATATATTTT.

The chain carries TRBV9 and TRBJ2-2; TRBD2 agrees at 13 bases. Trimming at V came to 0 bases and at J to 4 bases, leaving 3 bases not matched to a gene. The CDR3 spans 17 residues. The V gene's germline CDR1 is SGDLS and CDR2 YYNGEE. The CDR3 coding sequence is TGTGCCAGCAGCGTAGCGACTAGCGGGGGGCCCACCGGGGAGCTGTTTTTT. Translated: CASSVATSGGPTGELFF.

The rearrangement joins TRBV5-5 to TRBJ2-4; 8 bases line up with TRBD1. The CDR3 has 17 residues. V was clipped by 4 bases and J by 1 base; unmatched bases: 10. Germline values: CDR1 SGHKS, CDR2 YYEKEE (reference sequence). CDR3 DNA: TGTGCCAGCAGCCTTGTCTTCAGGGGGCCCGCCAAAAACATTCAGTACTTC. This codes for CASSLVFRGPAKNIQYF. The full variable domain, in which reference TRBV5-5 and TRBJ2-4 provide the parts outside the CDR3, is DAGVTQSPTHLIKTRGQQVTLRCSPISGHKSVSWYQQVLGQGPQFIFQYYEKEERGRGNFPDRFSARQFPNYSSELNVNALLLGDSALYLCASSLVFRGPAKNIQYFGAGTRLSVL.

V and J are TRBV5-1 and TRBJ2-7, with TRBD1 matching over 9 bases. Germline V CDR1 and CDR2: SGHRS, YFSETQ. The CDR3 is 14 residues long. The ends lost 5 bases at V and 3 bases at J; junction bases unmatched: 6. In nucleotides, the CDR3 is TGCGCCAGCAGTCCTAGGACAGGGGACTACGAGCAGTACTTC. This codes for CASSPRTGDYEQYF.

CDR3 DNA sequence: TGTGCCAGCAGGGGACATAGCGGGGGGGCCTTATCCGAGCAGTACTTC. Protein product: CASRGHSGGALSEQYF. The chain links TRBV2 to TRBJ2-7, with 11 bases aligning to TRBD2. With 6 bases clipped from V and 6 bases from J, the junction kept 13 bases outside the gene matches. The CDR3 extends over 16 amino acids. Germline assignment: CDR1 SNHLY and CDR2 FYNNEI.

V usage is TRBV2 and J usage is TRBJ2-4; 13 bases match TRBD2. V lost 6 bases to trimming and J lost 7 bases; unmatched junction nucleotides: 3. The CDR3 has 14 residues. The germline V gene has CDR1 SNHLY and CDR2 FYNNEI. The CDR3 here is CASRPGLAGNIQYF. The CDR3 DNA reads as TGTGCCAGCAGGCCGGGACTAGCGGGGAACATTCAGTACTTC.

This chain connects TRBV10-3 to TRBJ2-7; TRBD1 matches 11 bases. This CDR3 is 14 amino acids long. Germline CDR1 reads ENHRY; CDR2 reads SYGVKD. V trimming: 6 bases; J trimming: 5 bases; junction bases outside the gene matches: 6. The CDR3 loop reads CAIRGQGEGNEQYF. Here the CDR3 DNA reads TGTGCCATCAGGGGACAGGGGGAAGGCAACGAGCAGTACTTC.

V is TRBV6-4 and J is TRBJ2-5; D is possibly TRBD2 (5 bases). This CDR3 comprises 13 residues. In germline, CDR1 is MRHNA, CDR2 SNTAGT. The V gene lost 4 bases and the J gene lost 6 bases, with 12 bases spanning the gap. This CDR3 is CASSVEAGKTQYF. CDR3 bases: TGTGCCAGCAGTGTCGAGGCGGGCAAGACCCAGTACTTC.

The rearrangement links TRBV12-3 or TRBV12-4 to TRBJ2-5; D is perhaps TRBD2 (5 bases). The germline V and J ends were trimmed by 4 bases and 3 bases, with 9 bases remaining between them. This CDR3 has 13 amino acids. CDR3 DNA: TGTGCCAGCAGTTCGGGATCTAAAGAGACCCAGTACTTC. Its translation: CASSSGSKETQYF.

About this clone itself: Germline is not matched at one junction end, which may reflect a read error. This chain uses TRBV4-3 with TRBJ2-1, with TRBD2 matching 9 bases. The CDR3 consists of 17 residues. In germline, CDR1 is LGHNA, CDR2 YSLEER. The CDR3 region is CASSQSLAGASFNEQFF. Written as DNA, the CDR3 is TGCGCCAGCAGCCAATCTTTAGCGGGGGCCTCCTTCAATGAGCAGTTCTTC.

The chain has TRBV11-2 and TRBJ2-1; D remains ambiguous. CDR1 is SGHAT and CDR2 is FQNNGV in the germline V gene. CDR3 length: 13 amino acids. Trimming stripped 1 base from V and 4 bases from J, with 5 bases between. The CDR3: CASSLGGYNEQFF. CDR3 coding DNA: TGTGCCAGCAGCTTAGGCGGTTACAATGAGCAGTTCTTC.

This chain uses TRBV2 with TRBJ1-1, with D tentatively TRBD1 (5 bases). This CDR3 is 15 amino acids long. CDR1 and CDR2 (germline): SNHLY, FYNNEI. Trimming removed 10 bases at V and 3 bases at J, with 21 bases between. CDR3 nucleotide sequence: TGTGCCATTACACACCGCGGGGGAGGCGACACTGAAGCTTTCTTT. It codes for CAITHRGGGDTEAFF.

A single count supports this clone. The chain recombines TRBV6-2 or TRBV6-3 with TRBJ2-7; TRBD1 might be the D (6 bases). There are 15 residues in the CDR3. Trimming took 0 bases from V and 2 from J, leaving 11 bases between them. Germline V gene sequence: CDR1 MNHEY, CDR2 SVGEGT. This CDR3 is CASSYSGQLPYEQYF. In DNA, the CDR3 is TGTGCCAGCAGTTACTCCGGACAGTTACCCTACGAGCAGTACTTC.

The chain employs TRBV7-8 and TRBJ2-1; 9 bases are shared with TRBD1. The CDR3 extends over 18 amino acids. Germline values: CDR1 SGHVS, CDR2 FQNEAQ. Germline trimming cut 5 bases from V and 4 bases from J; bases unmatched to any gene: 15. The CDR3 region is CASSEPRDREQLYNEQFF. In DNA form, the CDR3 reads TGTGCCAGCAGCGAACCCCGGGACAGGGAACAATTATACAATGAGCAGTTCTTC.

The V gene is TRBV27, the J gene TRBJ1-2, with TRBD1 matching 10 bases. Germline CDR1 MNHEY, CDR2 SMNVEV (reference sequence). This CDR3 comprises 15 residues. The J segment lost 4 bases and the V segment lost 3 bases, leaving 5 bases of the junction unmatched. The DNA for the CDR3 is TGTGCCAGCAGTTTCGGGACAGGGGTGAGCTATGGCTACACCTTC. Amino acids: CASSFGTGVSYGYTF.

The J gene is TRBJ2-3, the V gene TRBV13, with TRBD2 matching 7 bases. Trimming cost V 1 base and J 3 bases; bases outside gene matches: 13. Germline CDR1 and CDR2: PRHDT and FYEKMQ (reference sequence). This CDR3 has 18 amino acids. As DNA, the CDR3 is TGTGCCAGCAGCTTAGAGGGGCTAAGAGCGGGAAGGACAGATACGCAGTATTTT. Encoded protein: CASSLEGLRAGRTDTQYF.